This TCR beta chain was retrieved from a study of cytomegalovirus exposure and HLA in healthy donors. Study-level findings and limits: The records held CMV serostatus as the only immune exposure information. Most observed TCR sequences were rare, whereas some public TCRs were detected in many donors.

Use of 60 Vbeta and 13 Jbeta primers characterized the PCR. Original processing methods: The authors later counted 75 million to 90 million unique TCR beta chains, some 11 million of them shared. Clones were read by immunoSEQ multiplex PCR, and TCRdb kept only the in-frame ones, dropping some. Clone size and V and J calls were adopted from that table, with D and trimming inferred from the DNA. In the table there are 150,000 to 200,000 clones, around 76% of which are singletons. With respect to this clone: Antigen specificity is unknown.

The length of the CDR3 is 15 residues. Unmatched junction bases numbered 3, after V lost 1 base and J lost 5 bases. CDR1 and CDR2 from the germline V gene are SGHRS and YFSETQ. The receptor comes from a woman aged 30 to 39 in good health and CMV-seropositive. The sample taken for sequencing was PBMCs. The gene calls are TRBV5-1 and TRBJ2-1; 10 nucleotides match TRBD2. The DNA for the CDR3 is TGCGCCAGCAGCTTGTTCCTAGCGGGGGACAATGAGCAGTTCTTC. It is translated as CASSLFLAGDNEQFF.